What follows are 18 T cell receptor beta chains derived from one specimen sequenced in a study of CD8 T cells in ankylosing spondylitis (TCRdb year 2017). Receptors were amplified or captured by 5' RACE. The sequencing machine was an Illumina HiSeq 2500. TCRdb redid the processing of the public reads, applying fastp at Q25 and MiXCR, and retained in-frame beta chains. Every CDR3 protein is listed once, alongside the most common genes and DNA of its rows. The table for this sample lists 240,000 or so distinct CDR3 sequences; roughly 10% of them were counted only once. Roughly 6.8% of the sample is taken by the ten largest. Sequencing used blood, either unsorted or a sorted T cell fraction (not recorded which). These receptors all come from a male donor with ankylosing spondylitis or in good health (not recorded which).

The rearrangement links TRBV7-9 to TRBJ1-3, with TRBD1 as a possible D gene (6 bases). The V gene lost 6 bases and the J gene lost 0 bases, with 15 bases spanning the gap. This CDR3 spans 16 amino acids. Germline values: CDR1 SEHNR, CDR2 FQNEAQ (reference sequence). CDR3 residues: CASSFQGTSSGNTIYF. CDR3 DNA: TGTGCCAGCAGTTTTCAGGGGACGAGCTCTGGAAACACCATATATTTT. Complete variable domain (other parts from reference TRBV7-9 and TRBJ1-3): DTGVSQNPRHKITKRGQNVTFRCDPISEHNRLYWYRQTLGQGPEFLTYFQNEAQLEKSRLLSDRFSAERPKGSFSTLEIQRTEQGDSAMYLCASSFQGTSSGNTIYFGEGSWLTVV.

This clonotype turned up a few times. The chain has TRBV25-1 and TRBJ2-1; maybe TRBD2 (6 bases). This CDR3 contains 16 residues. CDR1 is MGHDK, CDR2 SYGVNS, per germline. V dropped 7 bases and J dropped 2 bases, with 18 bases sitting between them. The CDR3 sequence is CASILDLAHAYNEQFF. CDR3 sequence (DNA): TGTGCCAGCATCCTGGATCTAGCGCACGCCTACAATGAGCAGTTCTTC.

At least ten counts were recorded for this clonotype. CDR3 sequence reads: CASSKGQADYNEQFF. The CDR3 bases are TGCGCCAGCAGCAAGGGACAGGCGGACTACAATGAGCAGTTCTTC. The chain carries TRBV5-1 and TRBJ2-1; TRBD1 matches at 8 bases. The CDR3 is 15 residues long. Trimming took 4 bases from V and 3 from J; bases not matched to a gene: 6. CDR1 SGHRS and CDR2 YFSETQ come from the germline V gene.

The rearrangement uses TRBV15 and TRBJ2-1; D remains unclear. The germline V and J ends were trimmed by 3 bases and 11 bases, with 14 bases remaining between them. Germline lookup yields CDR1 LNHNV and CDR2 YYDKDF (reference sequence). This CDR3 has 13 amino acids. The CDR3 DNA reads TGTGCCACCAGCAGTCTGGCGGAGACCAAGCAGTTCTTC. It codes for CATSSLAETKQFF.

The V gene is TRBV7-8, the J gene TRBJ2-7; a weak D match, TRBD1 (5 bases). CDR1 SGHVS and CDR2 FQNEAQ come from the germline V gene. V was cut by 1 base and J by 2 bases, with 9 bases left in between. The CDR3 spans 14 residues. The CDR3 sequence: CASSLEAGTYEQYF. In DNA form, the CDR3 reads TGTGCCAGCAGCTTAGAGGCAGGGACCTACGAGCAGTACTTC.

At least ten counts were recorded for this clonotype. The gene calls are TRBV5-6 and TRBJ1-5, with no clear D. CDR3 length: 14 residues. Germline lookup yields CDR1 SGHDT and CDR2 YYEEEE. Trimming took 1 base from V and 3 from J, leaving 8 bases between them. The CDR3 DNA is TGTGCCAGCAGCTTGTCGGGGTACAATCAGCCCCAGCATTTT. This encodes CASSLSGYNQPQHF.

The gene calls are TRBV6-5 and TRBJ2-7; possibly TRBD1 for D (7 bases). This CDR3 is built from 14 residues. The V gene lost 1 base and the J gene lost 7 bases, with 14 bases spanning the gap. CDR1 and CDR2 (germline): MNHEY, SVGAGI. CDR3 loop: CASSYFRGASEQYF. The CDR3 bases are TGTGCCAGCAGTTACTTCAGGGGGGCGAGTGAGCAGTACTTC.

V and J are TRBV7-9 and TRBJ1-5; 7 bases are a match to TRBD1. The ends lost 5 bases at V and 2 bases at J; junction bases unmatched: 9. The germline V gene has CDR1 SEHNR and CDR2 FQNEAQ (reference sequence). CDR3 length: 16 amino acids. The CDR3 sequence: CASSLSDRAGNQPQHF. CDR3 DNA: TGTGCCAGCAGCCTAAGTGACAGGGCCGGCAATCAGCCCCAGCATTTT.

This chain connects TRBV7-6 to TRBJ2-7, with a weak D call TRBD1 (5 bases). The CDR3 sequence is 16 residues long. CDR1 and CDR2 from the germline V gene are SGHVS and FNYEAQ. Between the trimmed V and J ends, which lost 5 bases and 0 bases, there was a span of 17 bases. The CDR3 region has the DNA TGTGCCAGCAGCCCCTTGGCGTTGGGGCTCTCCTACGAGCAGTACTTC. Protein sequence: CASSPLALGLSYEQYF.

In this sample, this clonotype turned up many times. V and J are TRBV18 and TRBJ1-2; D unresolved. Trimming cost V 0 bases and J 1 base, with 3 bases left between them. CDR1 and CDR2 (germline): KGHSH, LQKENI. CDR3 size: 13 residues. The CDR3 coding sequence is TGTGCCAGCTCACCACCCAATAACTATGGCTACACCTTC. It encodes CASSPPNNYGYTF.

This clonotype was picked up many times. V is TRBV4-1 and J is TRBJ1-2; TRBD1 aligns across 7 bases. The CDR3 runs to 16 residues. Unmatched junction bases numbered 12, after V lost 3 bases and J lost 5 bases. Germline assignment: CDR1 MGHRA and CDR2 YSYEKL. For the CDR3, the DNA is TGCGCCAGCAGCCAGCGTTCACAGGGGCCCGGGTATGGCTACACCTTC. This encodes CASSQRSQGPGYGYTF.

This clonotype was seen at least ten times. The chain couples TRBV29-1 to TRBJ2-7; D not certain. This CDR3 spans 12 amino acids. The V end lost 1 base, the J end lost 3 bases, and 7 bases lay between the germline ends. Germline V gene data show CDR1 as SQVTM and CDR2 as ANQGSEA. The CDR3 DNA sequence: TGCAGCGTTGAAGTCCACAACTACGAGCAGTACTTC. Amino acid sequence: CSVEVHNYEQYF.

The sample holds a few counts of this clonotype. The V and J genes are TRBV20-1 and TRBJ2-1; the match to TRBD2 covers 12 bases. CDR1 is DFQATT and CDR2 is SNEGSKA in the germline V gene (reference sequence). This CDR3 has 21 amino acids. Trimming at V came to 0 bases and at J to 0 bases, leaving 15 bases not matched to a gene. CDR3 sequence: CSARERLLGLAGTSSYNEQFF. Here the CDR3 DNA reads TGCAGTGCTAGAGAGAGGCTATTAGGACTAGCGGGGACCAGCTCCTACAATGAGCAGTTCTTC.

There are many counts of this clonotype. The chain combines TRBV4-1 with TRBJ2-4, with a tentative D call TRBD2 (7 bases). The germline CDR1 and CDR2 sequences are MGHRA and YSYEKL. The V and J ends lost 2 bases and 6 bases respectively, with 14 bases between them. The CDR3 runs to 15 residues. This CDR3 reads CASSQHAGEGNIQYF. CDR3 nucleotide sequence: TGCGCCAGCAGCCAACATGCAGGGGAGGGAAACATTCAGTACTTC.

This clonotype came up many times. This sequence joins TRBV5-1 and TRBJ1-2; maybe TRBD1 (6 bases). Trimming removed 4 bases at V and 3 bases at J, with 16 bases between. Germline V gives CDR1 SGHRS, CDR2 YFSETQ. This CDR3 comprises 15 residues. For the CDR3, the DNA is TGCGCCAGCAGCCCGGGTGGGGGGCTAGACTATGGCTACACCTTC. It specifies CASSPGGGLDYGYTF.

The chain carries TRBV20-1 and TRBJ2-1, with 12 bases lining up with TRBD2. Trimming at V came to 0 bases and at J to 5 bases, leaving 17 bases not matched to a gene. Germline loops: CDR1 DFQATT, CDR2 SNEGSKA (reference sequence). The CDR3 loop spans 20 amino acids. DNA of the CDR3: TGCAGTGCTAGAGATCTTGCTCCTAGCGGGAGGGCCGTATGGGACAATGAGCAGTTCTTC. Translation gives CSARDLAPSGRAVWDNEQFF.

This clonotype was observed many times. This chain links TRBV12-5 with TRBJ2-2, with 15 nucleotides matching TRBD2. The CDR3 loop spans 16 amino acids. CDR1 and CDR2 (germline): LGHNT, FRNRAP. V gave up 5 bases and J gave up 6 bases; unmatched junction bases: 4. The CDR3 bases are TGTGCTAGTGGTAGGGGACTAGCGGGAGGTGCCGGGGAGCTGTTTTTT. This encodes CASGRGLAGGAGELFF.

This clonotype has a count of ten or more. The chain carries TRBV9 and TRBJ2-1; 10 bases match TRBD2. J lost 2 bases, V lost 0 bases, and 2 bases had no gene match. Germline V lookup: CDR1 SGDLS, CDR2 YYNGEE. The CDR3 is 16 amino acids. This CDR3 is CASSVGTSGAYNEQFF. CDR3 DNA: TGTGCCAGCAGCGTAGGTACTAGCGGGGCCTACAATGAGCAGTTCTTC.